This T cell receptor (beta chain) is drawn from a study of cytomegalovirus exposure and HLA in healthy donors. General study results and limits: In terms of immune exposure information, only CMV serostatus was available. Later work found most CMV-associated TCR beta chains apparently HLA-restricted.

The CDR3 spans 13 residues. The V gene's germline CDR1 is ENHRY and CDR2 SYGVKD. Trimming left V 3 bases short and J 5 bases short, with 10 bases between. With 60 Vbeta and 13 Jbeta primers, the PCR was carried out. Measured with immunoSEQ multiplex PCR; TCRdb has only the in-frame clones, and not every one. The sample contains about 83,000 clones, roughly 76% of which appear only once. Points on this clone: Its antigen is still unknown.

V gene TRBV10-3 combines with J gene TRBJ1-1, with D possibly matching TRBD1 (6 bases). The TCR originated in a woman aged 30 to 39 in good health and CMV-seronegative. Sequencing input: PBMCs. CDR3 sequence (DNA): TGTGCCATCAGTGATGCAGGGGAAACTGAAGCTTTCTTT. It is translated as CAISDAGETEAFF.